The 2 T cell receptor beta chains in this list originate from one sample, sequenced in a study of T cell responses to AZD1222 COVID-19 vaccine. The repertoire was sequenced with immunoSEQ multiplex PCR; TCRdb's copy has only in-frame clones and lacks some. The profile shows around 150,000 clones, approximately 94% of them singletons. The material was peripheral blood, obtained 28 days after the second AZD1222 dose. Receptors were obtained from an adult who received the AZD1222 COVID-19 vaccine.

The V call is TRBV3-1 (or the pseudogene TRBV3-2), the J call TRBJ2-3, with D perhaps matching TRBD1 (6 bases). Germline V gene lookup returns CDR1 LGHDT and CDR2 YNNKEL (reference sequence). The V end lost 1 base, the J end lost 1 base, and 9 bases lay between the germline ends. This CDR3 is built from 15 residues. In nucleotides, the CDR3 is TGTGCCAGCAGCCAAGCTGGGGGCGGCACAGATACGCAGTATTTT. It codes for CASSQAGGGTDTQYF.

In its sample, this clone was seen a few times. The V gene is TRBV5-1, the J gene TRBJ2-5; D gene unclear. The CDR3 totals 11 residues. V lost 2 bases, J lost 5 bases, and 4 bases lay in between. Germline V CDR1 and CDR2: SGHRS, YFSETQ. CDR3 coding DNA: TGCGCCAGCAGCTTCAGGGAGACCCAGTACTTC. This encodes CASSFRETQYF.